This T cell receptor beta chain comes out of a study of blood T cell repertoires in COVID-19. For the study at large: Researchers got acute and convalescent COVID-19 samples from the United States, Italy and Spain. From T cells, B-cell-depleted T cells, or PBMCs came the material, which was cDNA or gDNA.

The age range of participants was about 18 to 95 years, with residence in about 25 US areas. Membership in each cohort depended on participant-reported clinical history. Profiling relied on immunoSEQ multiplex PCR, and the TCRdb table lists in-frame clones only, not all of them. The sample contains 250,000 to 350,000 clones, roughly 86% of which appear only once. Sequencing was done on a sample of PBMCs or T cells enriched from blood (not recorded which). The sequence derives from a woman under 40 who had recovered from COVID-19.

The CDR3 is CASSLSDQGAGYYGYTF. The CDR3 nucleotides are TGTGCCAGCAGTTTATCAGATCAGGGGGCGGGTTATTATGGCTACACCTTC. The chain is built from TRBV27 and TRBJ1-2; 8 positions agree with TRBD1. J lost 5 bases, V lost 0 bases, and 11 bases had no gene match. CDR3 length: 17 amino acids. Germline CDR1 MNHEY, CDR2 SMNVEV (reference sequence).